This T cell receptor beta chain was documented in a study of radiation and T cells in renal cell carcinoma. Study-level background: Nephrectomy followed 15 Gy stereotactic body radiation by 4 weeks.

Time point denoted: blood 2 weeks post-SBRT. Regarding treatment: 15 Gy SBRT to primary tumor, nephrectomy 4 weeks later. Concerning this clone: Its target is not known.

The ends lost 5 bases at V and 11 bases at J; junction bases unmatched: 7. Germline CDR1 and CDR2: SEHNR and FQNEAQ (reference sequence). The CDR3 length is 14 residues. Produced via immunoSEQ multiplex PCR; TCRdb's table is partial and in-frame only. The sample has about 150,000 clones, approximately 88% seen once. Broader study findings: Pretreatment tumor biopsies were lacking, so baseline clonotypes are unknown.

The chain employs TRBV7-9 and TRBJ1-6, with TRBD1 matching 9 bases. The sequences come from blood, collected from a patient whose treatment included radiotherapy and nephrectomy. The TCR sequence derives from a woman in her 50s with renal cell carcinoma. CDR3 in DNA: TGTGCCAGCAGCCCGGGACAGGGTTGGGCACCCCTCCACTTT. Encoded protein: CASSPGQGWAPLHF.